What follows are 20 T cell receptor beta chains derived from one specimen sequenced in a study of T cells after posttransplantation cyclophosphamide. Method: immunoSEQ multiplex PCR; TCRdb's copy keeps in-frame clones and lacks some. The sample lists tens of thousands of clones; roughly 84% were seen once. Sequenced: PBMCs. These receptors were taken from a young man with a blood cancer, CMV-positive, and with a related stem cell donor.

This clone occurred once. The V and J genes are TRBV7-2 and TRBJ1-1; D is perhaps TRBD1 (6 bases). CDR3 length equals 13 residues. V lost 3 bases to trimming and J lost 5 bases, with 10 bases between them. The germline V gene has CDR1 SGHTA and CDR2 FQGNSA. The CDR3 sequence: CASSFTGRTEAFF. The CDR3 nucleotides are TGTGCCAGCAGCTTTACAGGGAGAACTGAAGCTTTCTTT. Variable domain in full (rest from reference TRBV7-2 and TRBJ1-1): GAGVSQSPSNKVTEKGKDVELRCDPISGHTALYWYRQSLGQGLEFLIYFQGNSAPDKSGLPSDRFSAERTGGSVSTLTIQRTQQEDSAVYLCASSFTGRTEAFFGQGTRLTVV.

V is TRBV7-9 and J is TRBJ2-7, with TRBD2 as a possible D gene (5 bases). Trimming pared 11 bases from V and 3 bases from J, leaving 17 bases between. The CDR3 runs 13 residues. Looked up from germline, CDR1 is SEHNR and CDR2 is FQNEAQ (reference sequence). The CDR3 region has the DNA TGTGCCGTCGACGGGATCAACTACTACGAGCAGTACTTC. Protein sequence: CAVDGINYYEQYF.

The rearrangement uses TRBV19 and TRBJ2-1, with D possibly TRBD1 on 6 matching bases. Germline V gene lookup returns CDR1 LNHDA and CDR2 SQIVND (reference sequence). Trimming cost V 5 bases and J 7 bases, with 15 bases left between them. This CDR3 contains 14 residues. DNA for the CDR3: TGTGCCAGTAGTGGCACAGGGTTTACGAATGAGCAGTTCTTC. Its protein is CASSGTGFTNEQFF.

This chain connects TRBV19 to TRBJ1-4; no clear D gene. Germline loops: CDR1 LNHDA, CDR2 SQIVND (reference sequence). With 4 bases removed from V and 5 bases from J, the gap between germline ends came to 17 bases. The CDR3 is made up of 16 amino acids. The CDR3 region is CASSTQPVTGNEKLFF. The CDR3, as DNA: TGTGCCAGTAGTACGCAGCCGGTAACGGGGAATGAAAAACTGTTTTTT.

The CDR3 protein is CASSPSAGFNEQFF. In DNA, the CDR3 is TGTGCCAGCTCACCAAGTGCGGGTTTTAATGAGCAGTTCTTC. The chain employs TRBV18 and TRBJ2-1; D perhaps matches TRBD2 (5 bases). V lost 2 bases and J 7 bases, leaving 12 bases between the germline ends. The CDR3 covers 14 residues. Germline CDR1 reads KGHSH; CDR2 reads LQKENI.

This clone was recorded once. The J gene is TRBJ1-5, the V gene TRBV30; D remains unclear. Germline V gives CDR1 GTSNPN, CDR2 SVGIG (reference sequence). V was cut by 3 bases and J by 0 bases, with 3 bases left in between. This CDR3 region has 12 residues. CDR3: CAWSNSNQPQHF. The CDR3 DNA reads as TGTGCCTGGAGCAATAGCAATCAGCCCCAGCATTTT.

The chain carries TRBV9 and TRBJ2-5; tentatively, D is TRBD1 (6 bases). This CDR3 has 16 amino acids. The ends were cut back, 3 bases at V and 1 base at J, with 16 bases in the middle. Germline loops: CDR1 SGDLS, CDR2 YYNGEE. CDR3 sequence: CASSAPRTASQETQYF. CDR3 DNA sequence: TGTGCCAGCAGCGCCCCTAGGACAGCCTCCCAAGAGACCCAGTACTTC.

The table lists this clone with a count of one. V is TRBV11-2 and J is TRBJ1-1; no reliable D call. V lost 1 base, J lost 1 base, and 7 bases lay in between. This CDR3 spans 14 amino acids. The germline V gene has CDR1 SGHAT and CDR2 FQNNGV. DNA for the CDR3: TGTGCCAGCAGCTTAGGGCAAGAGAACACTGAAGCTTTCTTT. It is translated as CASSLGQENTEAFF.

This chain connects TRBV29-1 to TRBJ2-1, with 14 positions matching TRBD2. V lost 7 bases, J lost 12 bases, and 11 bases stayed unmatched. This CDR3 has 14 amino acids. CDR1 is SQVTM and CDR2 is ANQGSEA in the germline V gene. The CDR3 loop reads CSARLAGGLNTQFF. In nucleotides, the CDR3 is TGCAGCGCACGACTAGCGGGAGGGCTAAATACGCAGTTCTTC.

V usage is TRBV14 and J usage is TRBJ1-2; D is perhaps TRBD1 (5 bases). Germline assignment: CDR1 SGHDN and CDR2 FVKESK. The V end lost 0 bases, the J end lost 4 bases, and 12 bases lay between the germline ends. This CDR3 has 15 amino acids. CDR3 loop: CASSQDWSRVYGYTF. DNA of the CDR3: TGTGCCAGCAGCCAAGATTGGTCCAGGGTCTATGGCTACACCTTC. The entire variable domain, with the rest obtained from reference TRBV14 and TRBJ1-2, is as follows: EAGVTQFPSHSVIEKGQTVTLRCDPISGHDNLYWYRRVMGKEIKFLLHFVKESKQDESGMPNNRFLAERTGGTYSTLKVQPAELEDSGVYFCASSQDWSRVYGYTFGSGTRLTVV.

The J gene is TRBJ2-2, the V gene TRBV18; 8 nucleotides agree with TRBD2. Germline lookup yields CDR1 KGHSH and CDR2 LQKENI. V lost 2 bases to trimming and J lost 10 bases; unmatched junction nucleotides: 6. CDR3 length equals 14 residues. CDR3 coding DNA: TGTGCCAGCTCACCAAGGAGCGGGAGTGAGGAGCTGTTTTTT. Its translation is CASSPRSGSEELFF.

The chain has TRBV5-6 and TRBJ1-1, with D unclear. V lost 0 bases and J 5 bases, leaving 11 bases between the germline ends. Germline V CDR1 and CDR2: SGHDT, YYEEEE. This CDR3 region has 14 residues. The CDR3 sequence: CASSLGIRGTEAFF. CDR3 nucleotides: TGTGCCAGCAGCTTGGGTATCCGCGGGACTGAAGCTTTCTTT.

This rearrangement joins TRBV19 to TRBJ2-7; 9 bases agree with TRBD1. With V trimmed by 5 bases and J by 3 bases, 8 bases remained unmatched. There are 15 residues in the CDR3. Germline assignment: CDR1 LNHDA and CDR2 SQIVND (reference sequence). The CDR3 sequence: CASSPQGGQGYEQYF. The CDR3 region has the DNA TGTGCCAGTAGTCCCCAAGGGGGACAGGGCTACGAGCAGTACTTC.

The rearrangement links TRBV13 to TRBJ2-1; 8 positions match TRBD2. Germline V CDR1 and CDR2: PRHDT, FYEKMQ (reference sequence). CDR3 length equals 18 residues. Trimming cost V 2 bases and J 2 bases; bases outside gene matches: 11. The CDR3 DNA is TGTGCCAGCAGCTTAAGTTTGATTAGGACTAGCCCCTACAATGAGCAGTTCTTC. Amino acids: CASSLSLIRTSPYNEQFF.

The chain carries TRBV11-3 and TRBJ1-1, with TRBD1 as a possible D gene (5 bases). The V and J ends lost 2 bases and 11 bases respectively, with 15 bases between them. Looked up from germline, CDR1 is SGHNT and CDR2 is YENEEA. There are 13 residues in the CDR3. For the CDR3, the DNA is TGTGCCAGCAGCTTAACCACCGGGGGGATTGCTTTCTTT. This encodes CASSLTTGGIAFF.

This clone came up a few times. The chain has TRBV9 and TRBJ2-7; 7 bases map to TRBD2. Per germline, CDR1 SGDLS and CDR2 YYNGEE. V shed 0 bases, J shed 3 bases, and the junction held 9 bases outside the gene matches. The CDR3 has 16 residues. CDR3 sequence (DNA): TGTGCCAGCAGCGTAGCGTCTAGCGGAGGAAACTACGAGCAGTACTTC. It encodes CASSVASSGGNYEQYF.

V and J are TRBV29-1 and TRBJ2-5, with D unclear. V lost 7 bases and J 12 bases, leaving 18 bases between the germline ends. The length of the CDR3 is 11 residues. Per germline, CDR1 SQVTM and CDR2 ANQGSEA. The CDR3, as DNA: TGCAGCGCCCAAGACCCGTCGGCGGAGTACTTC. This encodes CSAQDPSAEYF.

This clone was detected once. The V gene is TRBV10-3, the J gene TRBJ2-1; 9 bases match TRBD2. The germline V gene has CDR1 ENHRY and CDR2 SYGVKD. The CDR3 has 15 residues. The V gene end was trimmed by 3 bases and the J gene end by 3 bases; junction bases not matched to a gene: 3. CDR3 residues: CAISDSSGSYNEQFF. The DNA of the CDR3 is TGTGCCATCAGTGATAGTAGCGGGAGCTACAATGAGCAGTTCTTC.

CDR3 protein: CASSQGDRLSSPLHF. The CDR3 DNA reads as TGCGCCAGCAGCCAAGGGGACAGACTGAGTTCACCCCTCCACTTT. The V call is TRBV4-1, the J call TRBJ1-6; 7 bases match TRBD1. CDR1 MGHRA and CDR2 YSYEKL come from the germline V gene. Trimming took 1 base from V and 9 from J; bases not matched to a gene: 6. The CDR3 is 15 residues long.

The genes are TRBV6-5 and TRBJ1-1; D unresolved. The germline V gene encodes CDR1 MNHEY and CDR2 SVGAGI. The CDR3 length is 15 residues. Trimming pared 6 bases from V and 1 base from J, leaving 15 bases between. This CDR3 is CASRNSGNGNTEAFF. The CDR3 DNA is TGTGCCAGCAGGAACTCGGGGAATGGGAACACTGAAGCTTTCTTT.